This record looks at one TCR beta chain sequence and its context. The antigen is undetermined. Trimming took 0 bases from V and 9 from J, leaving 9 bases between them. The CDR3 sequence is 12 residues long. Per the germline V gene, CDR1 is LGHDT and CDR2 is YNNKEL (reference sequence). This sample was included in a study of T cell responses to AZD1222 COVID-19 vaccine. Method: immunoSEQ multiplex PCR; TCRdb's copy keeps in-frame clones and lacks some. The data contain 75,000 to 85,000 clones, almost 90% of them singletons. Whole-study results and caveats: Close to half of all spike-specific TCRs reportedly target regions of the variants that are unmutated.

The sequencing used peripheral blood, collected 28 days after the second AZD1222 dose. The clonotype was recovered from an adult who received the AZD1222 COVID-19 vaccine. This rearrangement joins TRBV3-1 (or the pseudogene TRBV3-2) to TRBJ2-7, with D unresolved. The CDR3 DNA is TGTGCCAGCAGCCAAGAAACAAACGGGCAGTACTTC. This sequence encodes CASSQETNGQYF.